Reported below is one T cell receptor beta chain. Its antigen remains unidentified. The sample belongs to a study of cytomegalovirus exposure and HLA in healthy donors. Study results and caveats: As a later analysis revealed, the rate of TCR association differed by HLA locus, with DRB1 most and HLA-C fewest.

It was with 60 Vbeta and 13 Jbeta primers that the PCR ran. Produced via immunoSEQ multiplex PCR; TCRdb's table is partial and in-frame only. The top ten clones hold over 1% of a sample with 250,000 or so clones, approximately 81% of them seen once. The CDR3 runs to 14 residues. V shed 1 base and J 3 bases; nucleotides not matched to a gene: 2. Looked up from germline, CDR1 is SGHTA and CDR2 is FQGNSA. The sequence was collected from a human donor in good health. V and J are TRBV7-2 and TRBJ2-7, with 8 bases identical to TRBD1. The sequenced sample consisted of PBMCs. The CDR3 DNA follows: TGTGCCAGCAGCTTAGGCGGACAGGGCTACGAGCAGTACTTC. Protein sequence: CASSLGGQGYEQYF. The complete variable domain, with remaining parts taken from reference TRBV7-2 and TRBJ2-7, reads GAGVSQSPSNKVTEKGKDVELRCDPISGHTALYWYRQSLGQGLEFLIYFQGNSAPDKSGLPSDRFSAERTGGSVSTLTIQRTQQEDSAVYLCASSLGGQGYEQYFGPGTRLTVT.